This T cell receptor beta chain was identified during a study of shared clonotypes between healthy human individuals (dated by TCRdb to about 2020). About the investigation overall: A few men and two women, aged 18 to 49 years, made up the cohort. For each donor, CD4 naive and CD4 memory were each run on three plates, CD8 naive on two plates, and CD8 memory on one plate. To estimate repertoire size and how much clonotypes are shared between individuals, the study performed deep sequencing of blood TCR repertoires from roughly five healthy adults. To increase sequencing depth and limit assay-specific biases, different laboratories used diverse techniques to prepare libraries and sequence TCR repertoires. Each donor's leukapheresis produced roughly between about 0.8 and 10 billion PBMCs. Overall study results and their limits: Sampling was restricted to blood, and TCR repertoires in tissues likely differ from the TCR repertoires found in blood. The small number of donors limited the genetic and exposure-history diversity represented. Rarefaction of sorted-subset datasets indicated incomplete sequencing despite the large sequencing depth. Based on pairwise subsampling, the degree of clonotype sharing among donors was expected to be affected by sequencing depth. Higher generation probabilities were observed for clonotypes shared by all four sorted-subset donors than for non-shared clonotypes. About 4.5% of naive CD4, 3.5% of naive CD8, approximately 2% of memory CD4, and about 0.4% of memory CD8 clonotypes were shared across several donors. Estimated clonotype richness was generally larger for naive than for memory subsets.

In the case of this clone: Which antigen it targets is not known. One base away there is no much larger clone; base qualities are not given.

The CDR3, from cysteine to phenylalanine, totals 15 residues. Left in the record is the CDR3 DNA by itself, 45 bases read in frame from the first base. CDR1 and CDR2 are drawn from the germline V gene: ENHRY, SYGVKD. Relative to germline, V is missing 10 bases and J is missing 8 bases, with 16 bases of the junction outside any gene match. Using the deep immunoSEQ assay, multiplex PCR amplified TCR CDR3 regions from genomic DNA. For each cell subset, the extracted genomic DNA was distributed evenly across all wells of several immunoSEQ 96-well plates, and each plate served as one replicate. For sorted subsets, each replicate PCR was loaded with 200 ng genomic DNA, equivalent to 30,000 or so T cell genomes. The purified libraries were quantified using a Qubit 3.0 fluorometer, sized with a Bioanalyzer 2100, and then quantified again using the KAPA Library Quantification kit. Each immunoSEQ 96-well plate was sequenced on its own single-read 150-cycle Illumina NextSeq 550 flow cell. The paper's data handling went like this. The immunoSEQ output contained only junctional sequences without quality scores, so filtering could not match that applied to full-length reads. Sequences were annotated with PyIR, a Python wrapper for IgBLAST v1.9, using IMGT germline references to assign V/J genes and CDR3. Reads with weak V/J assignments (E-value above 1e-6), missing CDR3, stop codons, out-of-frame junctions, or ambiguous translated residues were removed. V3J clonotypes were defined as sequences sharing an identical inferred V gene, J gene, and CDR3 amino acid sequence. Percentage overlap between repertoires was calculated by dividing the number of shared unique clonotypes by the size of the smaller repertoire. RTK rarefaction, the Chao1 estimator, and Recon v2.1 estimates of unobserved clonotypes were used to assess repertoire richness. Generation probabilities for all TCRbeta clonotypes obtained by the gDNA method from a handful of donors were computed using OLGA. TCRdb holds this immuneACCESS table with in-frame rearrangements only. Some clones are missing; in checked studies, unresolved V genes explain under half, and the rest has no known cause. Clone size and the V and J calls come from that table; the DNA yielded D and trimming. This sample lists roughly 2.2 million clones; 80% to 95% were detected once. Of the sample, approximately 0.4% is held by the ten largest clones.

The donors were healthy, HIV-negative adults with no recently reported acute infections or vaccinations. Every donor was a Caucasian adult residing in Nashville, Tennessee, USA. CD4+ T cells were enriched by magnetic negative selection, after which naive cells were positively selected on CD45RA and the negative fraction was taken as the memory subset. After blood collection by leukapheresis, PBMCs were isolated using Ficoll-Histopaque density gradient centrifugation and then cryopreserved in the vapor phase of liquid nitrogen. Analytical flow cytometry was used to check the purity and quantity of every magnetically sorted T cell population. Genomic DNA was isolated from each sorted fraction and quantified by UV absorbance on a Nanodrop 2000c.

Specimen: naive CD4+ T cells from PBMCs. What the cell subset or site label conveys for this sample: CD45RA+ positively selected. The receptor was isolated from a man aged 18 to 29 in good health. Some clones in this sample may be carry-over from other donors' samples. Recombination joined TRBV10-3 with TRBJ1-3; 8 bases in between match TRBD1. The bases are TGTGCCACGGGTCAACCAGGGGGCGCTTTCGACACCATATATTTT. Translated, it reads CATGQPGGAFDTIYF.